Presented here are 13 T cell receptor beta chains from one specimen sequenced in a study of CD8 T cells in ankylosing spondylitis (dated by TCRdb to the late 2010s). Points the paper makes about the study in general: A TCR beta motif of several highly homologous amino acid variants appeared characteristic of blood from ankylosing spondylitis patients.

These receptors have no identified antigens. Libraries were prepared through 5' RACE. Sequencing relied on an Illumina HiSeq 2500. Clones were called with MiXCR by TCRdb after fastp trimmed the public reads at Q25, and only in-frame beta chains were retained. A single entry per CDR3 protein holds the most common genes and DNA from its merged rows. This sample comprises around 490,000 distinct CDR3 sequences, approximately 5% of them detected only once. Around 3.4% of the sample comes from the top ten. Sample: blood, either unsorted or a sorted T cell fraction (not recorded which). The receptors were gathered from a male donor with ankylosing spondylitis.

Concerning this clonotype: A much larger clone differs from this one at a single base, so this may be a read error. The V gene is TRBV11-1, the J gene TRBJ2-6; 7 nucleotides align to TRBD1. Germline values: CDR1 SGHAT, CDR2 FQDESV (reference sequence). The trim removed 2 bases at V and 1 base at J, leaving 8 bases unmatched. The CDR3 has 18 residues. For the CDR3, the DNA is TGTGCCAGCAGCTTATCGGACAGGAGCGCATCTGGGGCCAACGTCCTGACTTTC. It encodes CASSLSDRSASGANVLTF.

This clonotype has ten or more counts. The J gene is TRBJ2-5, the V gene TRBV12-3 or TRBV12-4, with D tentatively TRBD1 or TRBD2 (6 bases each). The CDR3 loop spans 15 amino acids. Deletions cut 4 bases from V and 4 bases from J, with 16 bases between. The CDR3 here is CASSSISGARETQYF. CDR3 coding DNA: TGTGCCAGCAGTTCTATCTCGGGGGCGAGAGAGACCCAGTACTTC.

This clonotype was counted only a few times. The chain joins TRBV7-2 to TRBJ2-3; TRBD2 might be the D (5 bases). The CDR3 is made up of 13 amino acids. Per the germline V gene, CDR1 is SGHTA and CDR2 is FQGNSA. Trimming cost V 4 bases and J 4 bases, with 9 bases left between them. The CDR3 coding sequence is TGTGCCAGCAGCTGGAGGAGTCCAGATACGCAGTATTTT. It encodes CASSWRSPDTQYF.

This sequence joins TRBV7-9 and TRBJ1-4; a weak D match, TRBD1 (5 bases). Germline V gene sequence: CDR1 SEHNR, CDR2 FQNEAQ (reference sequence). Between the trimmed V and J ends, which lost 5 bases and 2 bases, there was a span of 12 bases. The CDR3 length is 15 residues. As DNA, the CDR3 is TGTGCCAGCAGCCCTTCACAGGCGACTAATGAAAAACTGTTTTTT. It yields the protein CASSPSQATNEKLFF.

This clonotype appeared many times. The V gene is TRBV28, the J gene TRBJ1-1; maybe TRBD1 (5 bases). Germline V gene sequence: CDR1 MDHEN, CDR2 SYDVKM. V lost 3 bases to trimming and J lost 1 base, with 9 bases between them. The CDR3 consists of 14 residues. CDR3 nucleotides: TGTGCCAGCAGTTTGCCAGGGACGAACACTGAAGCTTTCTTT. This gives the protein CASSLPGTNTEAFF.

This clonotype was recorded once. Just one base apart from a much larger clone, this may be a read error. V usage is TRBV7-9 and J usage is TRBJ2-3, with TRBD1 as a possible D gene (6 bases). Germline values: CDR1 SEHNR, CDR2 FQNEAQ (reference sequence). Between the trimmed V and J ends, which lost 5 bases and 8 bases, there was a span of 20 bases. This CDR3 comprises 15 residues. Here the CDR3 reads CASSQQGSATSTQYF. The CDR3 coding sequence is TGTGCCAGCAGCCAACAGGGTTCAGCGACGAGTACGCAGTATTTT.

This clonotype was recorded at least ten times. V usage is TRBV4-2 and J usage is TRBJ1-6, with 8 bases that match TRBD1. Germline V gene data show CDR1 as LGHNA and CDR2 as YNFKEQ. The CDR3 is 18 amino acids. V trimming: 4 bases; J trimming: 4 bases; junction bases outside the gene matches: 12. The CDR3 reads CASSPAGDRSSYNSPLHF. CDR3 nucleotide sequence: TGTGCCAGCAGCCCCGCTGGGGACAGGTCGTCTTATAATTCACCCCTCCACTTT.

This clonotype has a count of ten or more. This chain uses TRBV24-1 with TRBJ2-1; 16 bases match TRBD2. With V trimmed by 4 bases and J by 8 bases, 16 bases remained unmatched. CDR3 length: 20 residues. CDR1 and CDR2 (germline): KGHDR, SFDVKD. The chain's CDR3 is CATSDRGLAGGPRSSDEQFF. The CDR3 nucleotides are TGTGCCACCAGTGACCGGGGACTAGCGGGAGGGCCGAGGTCGAGCGATGAGCAGTTCTTC.

V and J are TRBV2 and TRBJ1-1, with no clear D. The CDR3 contains 15 residues. Trimming shortened V by 1 base and J by 0 bases, and 9 bases separated the two germline ends. From germline, CDR1 is SNHLY and CDR2 FYNNEI. DNA for the CDR3: TGTGCCAGCAGTGAAGATAAGAATTTGAACACTGAAGCTTTCTTT. It yields the protein CASSEDKNLNTEAFF.

The chain couples TRBV5-1 to TRBJ2-2, with 10 bases aligning to TRBD2. The CDR3 has 16 amino acids. CDR1 and CDR2 (germline): SGHRS, YFSETQ. Trimming cost V 6 bases and J 0 bases; bases outside gene matches: 5. The CDR3 region has the DNA TGCGCCAGCAACTTAGCGGGAGGCTCGAACACCGGGGAGCTGTTTTTT. It encodes CASNLAGGSNTGELFF.

This clonotype was seen at least ten times. V usage is TRBV14 and J usage is TRBJ1-3; D is uncertain. V was trimmed by 1 base and J by 1 base, leaving 2 bases between them. The CDR3 is 13 residues long. Germline-derived CDR1 and CDR2 are SGHDN and FVKESK. CDR3 in DNA: TGTGCCAGCAGCCAAGGTTCTGGAAACACCATATATTTT. Translated, it gives CASSQGSGNTIYF.

The chain carries TRBV6-2 or TRBV6-3 and TRBJ2-7; D is possibly TRBD1 (8 bases). This CDR3 comprises 16 residues. Trimming shortened V by 6 bases and J by 7 bases, and 25 bases separated the two germline ends. The germline V gene has CDR1 MNHEY and CDR2 SVGEGT. CDR3 protein: CASSSPGTGQAGEQYF. Here the CDR3 DNA reads TGTGCCAGCAGCTCCCCCGGGACAGGACAAGCGGGGGAGCAGTACTTC.

This clonotype was detected only a few times. The V call is TRBV20-1, the J call TRBJ2-1; 10 bases agree with TRBD2. The V segment lost 5 bases and the J segment 2 bases; nucleotides outside the gene matches: 12. CDR3 size: 17 residues. Germline CDR1 and CDR2: DFQATT and SNEGSKA (reference sequence). CDR3 nucleotides: TGCAGTGCTCCCGACCTTCGTAGCGGGAGGACCTACAATGAGCAGTTCTTC. It encodes CSAPDLRSGRTYNEQFF.